The clone carrying this TCR beta chain was detected many times. As yet, its antigen is unknown. The data stem from a study of blood T cells in healthy people across ages. Overall study findings and caveats: Long-lived donors exceeded aged donors in naive CD4+ cells and diversity. The unknown donor CMV status may have confounded expanded clonotype changes.

Germline CDR1 LGHNA, CDR2 YSLEER. There are 17 residues in the CDR3. J was trimmed by 3 bases and V by 0 bases; bases with no gene match: 7. The use of a sample-barcoded 5' primer and a J-beta primer mix characterized a second PCR of roughly 6 to 11 cycles. One entry per CDR3 protein, called by TCRdb with MiXCR from the 5' RACE reads. The table records 850,000 to 1,000,000 distinct CDR3 sequences, just over 50% of them present only once. The sequence was collected from a woman aged 60 to 75 in good health. The sample was blood. J is TRBJ2-3 and V is TRBV4-3, with TRBD2 identical over 9 bases. CDR3 region: CASSQDRREGRTDTQYF. As DNA, the CDR3 is TGCGCCAGCAGCCAAGATCGGCGGGAGGGCCGAACAGATACGCAGTATTTT.